One and the same sample provided the 6 T cell receptor beta chains below, sequenced in a study of T cells in Graves' hyperthyroidism and ophthalmopathy. Regions amplified from RNA transcripts were the TCR beta CDR3 regions. TCR CDR3 regions were first amplified by RT-PCR with HTBI primers. Via MiXCR, TCRdb re-called the multiplex PCR reads, giving one row per CDR3 protein. Of a few hundred thousand distinct CDR3 sequences listed, 17% are singletons. What was sequenced was blood. These receptors all stem from a woman between 18 and 29 years old with Graves' ophthalmopathy.

The chain employs TRBV11-2 and TRBJ2-3; 15 bases agree with TRBD2. The length of the CDR3 is 17 residues. V was clipped by 6 bases and J by 4 bases; unmatched bases: 8. The germline CDR1 and CDR2 sequences are SGHAT and FQNNGV. In nucleotides, the CDR3 is TGTGCCAGCAGTGGACGGACTAGCGGGAGGGCCGCAGATACGCAGTATTTT. It specifies CASSGRTSGRAADTQYF. Based on the CDR3 plus reference TRBV11-2 and TRBJ2-3, the full variable domain is EAGVAQSPRYKIIEKRQSVAFWCNPISGHATLYWYQQILGQGPKLLIQFQNNGVVDDSQLPKDRFSAERLKGVDSTLKIQPAKLEDSAVYLCASSGRTSGRAADTQYFGPGTRLTVL.

This clonotype was seen at least ten times. V gene TRBV5-6 combines with J gene TRBJ2-1, with D unresolved. V lost 4 bases, J lost 7 bases, and 9 bases lay in between. The CDR3 contains 12 residues. Germline values: CDR1 SGHDT, CDR2 YYEEEE. CDR3 DNA sequence: TGTGCCAGCAGCCCCCGGTGGAATGAGCAGTTCTTC. It yields the protein CASSPRWNEQFF.

This clonotype has more than one count but fewer than ten. The rearrangement uses TRBV7-3 and TRBJ2-1; D remains unclear. The CDR3 covers 12 residues. V was shortened by 5 bases and J by 8 bases, with 10 bases between the two germline ends. Germline V gene data show CDR1 as SGHTA and CDR2 as FQGTGA. CDR3 in amino acids: CASSDVGDEQFF. Here the CDR3 DNA reads TGTGCCAGCAGCGACGTTGGGGATGAGCAGTTCTTC.

This clonotype was counted between two and nine times. This chain joins TRBV11-2 and TRBJ2-7, with 7 nucleotides matching TRBD2. Germline V gene lookup returns CDR1 SGHAT and CDR2 FQNNGV. With 3 bases clipped from V and 0 bases from J, the junction kept 5 bases outside the gene matches. The CDR3 spans 15 residues. CDR3 nucleotide sequence: TGTGCCAGCAGCTTTTTTCGCGGGAGCTCCTACGAGCAGTACTTC. Translating gives CASSFFRGSSYEQYF.

This clonotype was found once. This sequence joins TRBV3-1 and TRBJ2-2; 9 bases line up with TRBD2. This CDR3 is 14 amino acids long. CDR1 is LGHDT, CDR2 YNNKEL, per germline (reference sequence). V lost 9 bases and J lost 1; bases outside the gene matches: 3. The CDR3 protein is CASSGRWNTGELFF. In DNA form, the CDR3 reads TGTGCCAGTAGCGGGAGATGGAACACCGGGGAGCTGTTTTTT. Drawing the rest from reference TRBV3-1 and TRBJ2-2, the complete variable domain is DTAVSQTPKYLVTQMGNDKSIKCEQNLGHDTMYWYKQDSKKFLKIMFSYNNKELIINETVPNRFSPKSPDKAHLNLHINSLELGDSAVYFCASSGRWNTGELFFGEGSRLTVL.

At least ten counts were recorded for this clonotype. The chain employs TRBV11-2 and TRBJ2-1; 10 bases map to TRBD2. With 5 bases clipped from V and 4 bases from J, the junction kept 5 bases outside the gene matches. Germline loops: CDR1 SGHAT, CDR2 FQNNGV. The CDR3 has 15 amino acids. The CDR3 DNA sequence: TGTGCCAGCAGCGACGGACTAGCGGAGTACAATGAGCAGTTCTTC. This encodes CASSDGLAEYNEQFF.